This T cell receptor (beta chain) was observed in a study of cytomegalovirus exposure and HLA in healthy donors. The donors were in the approximately 120-subject validation cohort, distinct from the roughly 700-subject first cohort. Germline V gives CDR1 GTSNPN, CDR2 SVGIG (reference sequence). The V segment lost 2 bases and the J segment 9 bases; nucleotides outside the gene matches: 7. This CDR3 is built from 14 residues. Repertoires were generated with immunoSEQ multiplex PCR, while TCRdb's copy carries only in-frame clones and drops some. This table holds 150,000 or so clones, about 91% found once.

The sample was PBMCs. V gene TRBV30 combines with J gene TRBJ2-1; 10 bases match TRBD2. The clonotype was recovered from a young woman in good health and CMV-seropositive. The CDR3 region is CAWSLSGGASEQFF. CDR3 bases: TGTGCCTGGAGTCTCAGCGGGGGGGCCTCTGAGCAGTTCTTC.